Shown below are 21 T cell receptor beta chains from a single sample sequenced in a study of long-term antiretroviral therapy in people with HIV. The immunoSEQ assay was v3.0, run at survey level. Method: immunoSEQ multiplex PCR; TCRdb's copy keeps in-frame clones and lacks some. The table lists around 7,900 clones, roughly 87% of them singletons. The material was unsorted PBMCs, obtained 0.1 years after starting antiretroviral therapy. The receptors originated from a man in his forties or fifties with HIV.

This clone was seen once. The chain recombines TRBV27 with TRBJ1-5; D is undetermined. Germline values: CDR1 MNHEY, CDR2 SMNVEV (reference sequence). The CDR3 contains 14 residues. V was trimmed by 1 base and J by 1 base, leaving 5 bases between them. CDR3 nucleotides: TGTGCCAGCAGTTTATTGGGGAGCAATCAGCCCCAGCATTTT. This gives the protein CASSLLGSNQPQHF.

The J gene is TRBJ2-3, the V gene TRBV19; 8 bases fit TRBD2. CDR1 is LNHDA and CDR2 is SQIVND in the germline V gene (reference sequence). This CDR3 is 16 amino acids long. V was clipped by 0 bases and J by 5 bases; unmatched bases: 7. Here the CDR3 reads CASSIDGSGGRDTQYF. CDR3 nucleotides: TGTGCCAGTAGTATAGATGGCAGCGGGGGACGAGATACGCAGTATTTT.

The rearrangement links TRBV15 to TRBJ1-5; TRBD1 agrees at 7 bases. Losses at the gene ends were 8 bases for V and 1 base for J; bases not matched to a gene: 5. Per germline, CDR1 LNHNV and CDR2 YYDKDF (reference sequence). The CDR3 covers 14 residues. CDR3 in DNA: TGTGCCACCGACAGGGTCGGGAGCAATCAGCCCCAGCATTTT. As protein: CATDRVGSNQPQHF. Looking up the rest from reference TRBV15 and TRBJ1-5 gives the full variable domain: DAMVIQNPRYQVTQFGKPVTLSCSQTLNHNVMYWYQQKSSQAPKLLFHYYDKDFNNEADTPDNFQSRRPNTSFCFLDIRSPGLGDTAMYLCATDRVGSNQPQHFGDGTRLSIL.

This clone turned up a few times. This chain connects TRBV29-1 to TRBJ2-7; no reliable D call. CDR1 and CDR2 (germline): SQVTM, ANQGSEA. V was cut by 0 bases and J by 2 bases, with 11 bases left in between. CDR3 length equals 14 residues. The CDR3 loop is CSVEEGNPPYEQYF. The CDR3 DNA reads as TGCAGCGTTGAAGAAGGGAATCCTCCCTACGAGCAGTACTTC.

The rearrangement joins TRBV11-3 to TRBJ2-1, with D maybe TRBD2 (7 bases). The CDR3 loop spans 14 amino acids. CDR1 is SGHNT, CDR2 YENEEA, per germline. The V end was cut by 3 bases, the J end by 6 bases, with 12 bases between. The CDR3 DNA is TGTGCCAGCAGCTTTCGGGGGGCCCCCAATGAGCAGTTCTTC. It codes for CASSFRGAPNEQFF.

The J gene is TRBJ1-1, the V gene TRBV30; 10 bases match TRBD1. In germline, CDR1 is GTSNPN, CDR2 SVGIG (reference sequence). Trimming took 2 bases from V and 5 from J; bases not matched to a gene: 11. The CDR3 is 16 amino acids. CDR3 loop: CAWSTGTGEGVTEAFF. For the CDR3, the DNA is TGTGCCTGGAGTACCGGGACAGGGGAAGGGGTTACTGAAGCTTTCTTT.

This clone is medium-sized by share. The rearrangement uses TRBV25-1 and TRBJ2-1; the D gene is possibly TRBD1 (5 bases). CDR1 and CDR2 from the germline V gene are MGHDK and SYGVNS. V was shortened by 4 bases and J by 7 bases, with 11 bases between the two germline ends. The CDR3 sequence is 13 residues long. The CDR3: CASSVPGPNEQFF. CDR3 DNA: TGTGCCAGCAGTGTCCCAGGGCCAAATGAGCAGTTCTTC.

V usage is TRBV19 and J usage is TRBJ1-2, with D possibly TRBD1 on 5 matching bases. CDR1 and CDR2 (germline): LNHDA, SQIVND (reference sequence). This CDR3 has 13 residues. V gave up 3 bases and J gave up 8 bases, with 13 bases separating them. The CDR3 sequence is CASSIAGRAGYTF. Written as DNA, the CDR3 is TGTGCCAGTAGTATTGCAGGGCGAGCCGGCTACACCTTC.

This chain links TRBV6-1 with TRBJ2-7; D unclear. Trimming stripped 1 base from V and 2 bases from J, with 9 bases between. CDR1 and CDR2 from the germline V gene are MNHNS and SASEGT. This CDR3 contains 14 residues. DNA for the CDR3: TGTGCCAGCAGTGAAGTTTCGGCTGCCTACGAGCAGTACTTC. It yields the protein CASSEVSAAYEQYF.

V gene TRBV12-5 combines with J gene TRBJ2-5; tentative D call: TRBD2 (6 bases). CDR3 length equals 16 residues. Between the trimmed V and J ends, which lost 1 base and 3 bases, there was a span of 15 bases. CDR1 and CDR2 (germline): LGHNT, FRNRAP. The chain's CDR3 is CASGLGSGGTEETQYF. The CDR3 region has the DNA TGTGCTAGTGGTTTGGGATCCGGGGGAACGGAAGAGACCCAGTACTTC.

This clone was detected only a few times. The chain couples TRBV18 to TRBJ1-1; D remains unclear. The V end lost 3 bases, the J end lost 0 bases, and 14 bases lay between the germline ends. CDR1 and CDR2 (germline): KGHSH, LQKENI. CDR3 size: 16 residues. The CDR3 here is CASSPTPGPMNTEAFF. CDR3 nucleotide sequence: TGTGCCAGCTCACCTACTCCGGGCCCCATGAACACTGAAGCTTTCTTT.

This chain links TRBV4-1 with TRBJ1-1; TRBD1 is a possible D gene (5 bases). The CDR3 sequence is 14 residues long. Trimming removed 0 bases at V and 5 bases at J, with 10 bases between. The germline CDR1 and CDR2 sequences are MGHRA and YSYEKL. CDR3 sequence reads: CASSQEGEGTEAFF. The DNA of the CDR3 is TGCGCCAGCAGCCAAGAGGGCGAGGGGACTGAAGCTTTCTTT.

About this clone: This specimen includes other DNA sequences encoding the same CDR3. The CDR3 is CASSAQGNSYNEQFF. CDR3 nucleotides: TGTGCCAGCAGCGCACAGGGGAACTCCTACAATGAGCAGTTCTTC. The chain joins TRBV9 to TRBJ2-1; 7 bases are a match to TRBD1. Germline V gene lookup returns CDR1 SGDLS and CDR2 YYNGEE. After removal of 3 bases from V and 0 bases from J, the junction contained 3 bases not matched to a gene. This CDR3 region has 15 residues.

This chain links TRBV4-3 with TRBJ2-1; weak D call: TRBD1 (6 bases). The V end lost 0 bases, the J end lost 3 bases, and 9 bases lay between the germline ends. Germline V lookup: CDR1 LGHNA, CDR2 YSLEER. The CDR3 runs to 15 residues. CDR3 in amino acids: CASSQDEGDYNEQFF. The CDR3 nucleotides read TGCGCCAGCAGCCAAGATGAGGGGGACTACAATGAGCAGTTCTTC.

J is TRBJ1-5 and V is TRBV6-6, with D perhaps matching TRBD1 (5 bases). The germline V gene encodes CDR1 MNHNY and CDR2 SVGAGI (reference sequence). V was pared by 6 bases and J by 4 bases, with 10 bases between. This CDR3 region has 13 residues. CDR3 region: CASSQGPNQPQHF. CDR3 nucleotides: TGTGCCAGCAGCCAGGGACCTAATCAGCCCCAGCATTTT.

V is TRBV28 and J is TRBJ2-7, with D tentatively TRBD2 (7 bases). CDR1 and CDR2 from the germline V gene are MDHEN and SYDVKM. V lost 2 bases, J lost 6 bases, and 14 bases lay in between. The CDR3 covers 14 residues. CDR3 DNA sequence: TGTGCCAGCAGTTTAGTGGGGGGGCTTCGCGAGCAGTACTTC. Protein product: CASSLVGGLREQYF.

The CDR3 nucleotides are TGTGCCAGCAGTGAAAAAGGTGCCGGGGAGCTGTTTTTT. As protein: CASSEKGAGELFF. This chain connects TRBV25-1 to TRBJ2-2; D remains unclear. The CDR3 runs to 13 residues. The germline V gene encodes CDR1 MGHDK and CDR2 SYGVNS. Trimming removed 2 bases at V and 6 bases at J, with 7 bases between.

V is TRBV6-5 and J is TRBJ2-7; D unresolved. CDR1 MNHEY and CDR2 SVGAGI come from the germline V gene. The CDR3 is 14 residues long. Trimming stripped 7 bases from V and 3 bases from J, with 16 bases between. The CDR3 DNA sequence: TGTGCCAGCAAAGGGTCGGCGACCGGCTACGAGCAGTACTTC. This encodes CASKGSATGYEQYF.

The V gene is TRBV5-4, the J gene TRBJ1-1; no definite D call. Germline CDR1 reads SGHNT; CDR2 reads YYREEE (reference sequence). Trimming pared 2 bases from V and 11 bases from J, leaving 10 bases between. The CDR3 extends over 11 amino acids. CDR3: CASSLGVIAFF. The CDR3, as DNA: TGTGCCAGCAGCTTAGGTGTGATCGCTTTCTTT.

This chain joins TRBV5-8 and TRBJ2-7; D possibly matches TRBD1 or TRBD2 (5 bases each). The CDR3 has 13 residues. The germline V gene has CDR1 SGHTS and CDR2 YDEGEE. The V end was cut by 3 bases, the J end by 9 bases, with 16 bases between. DNA of the CDR3: TGTGCCAGCAGCTCAGAGGGGAGCCCGTCGCAGTACTTC. Protein product: CASSSEGSPSQYF.

This chain connects TRBV28 to TRBJ1-3; D is perhaps TRBD1 (6 bases). Germline CDR1 MDHEN, CDR2 SYDVKM. The ends were cut back, 7 bases at V and 0 bases at J, with 10 bases in the middle. CDR3 length: 14 amino acids. As DNA, the CDR3 is TGTGCCAGCAACACACAGGGCTCTGGAAACACCATATATTTT. Translation: CASNTQGSGNTIYF.